The present TCR beta chain was sequenced within a study of blood T cell repertoires in COVID-19. Measured with immunoSEQ multiplex PCR; TCRdb has only the in-frame clones, and not every one. The sample includes 250,000 or so clones, 90% seen only once; the top ten take under 3.5%. This clonotype was sampled from a man aged 25-45 years with COVID-19, enrolled during active disease. The source material was peripheral blood.

CDR3 sequence: CASTPGGTIYF. CDR3 DNA: TGCGCCAGCACCCCGGGGGGCACCATATATTTT. The gene calls are TRBV10-2 and TRBJ1-3; D perhaps matches TRBD1 (5 bases). This CDR3 has 11 amino acids. Trimming cost V 7 bases and J 9 bases, with 10 bases left between them. The germline CDR1 and CDR2 sequences are WSHSY and SAAADI.